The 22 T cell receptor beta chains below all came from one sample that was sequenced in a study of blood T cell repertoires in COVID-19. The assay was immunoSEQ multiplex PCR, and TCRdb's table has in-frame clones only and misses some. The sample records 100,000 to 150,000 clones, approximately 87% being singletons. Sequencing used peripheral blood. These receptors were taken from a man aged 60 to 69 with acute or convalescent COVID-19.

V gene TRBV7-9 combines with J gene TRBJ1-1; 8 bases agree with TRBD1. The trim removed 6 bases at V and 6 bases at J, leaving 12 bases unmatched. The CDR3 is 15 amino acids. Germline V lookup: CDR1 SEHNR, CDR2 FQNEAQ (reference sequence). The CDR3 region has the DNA TGTGCCAGCAGTCCTAGGACAGGGACGTTGCCTGAAGCTTTCTTT. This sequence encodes CASSPRTGTLPEAFF.

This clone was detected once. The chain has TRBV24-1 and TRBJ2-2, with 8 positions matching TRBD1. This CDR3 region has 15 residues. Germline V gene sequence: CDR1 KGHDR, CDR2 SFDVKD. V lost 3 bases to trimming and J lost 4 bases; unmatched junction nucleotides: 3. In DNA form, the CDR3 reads TGTGCCACCAGTGATGTAACAGGGGGCACCGGGGAGCTGTTTTTT. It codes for CATSDVTGGTGELFF.

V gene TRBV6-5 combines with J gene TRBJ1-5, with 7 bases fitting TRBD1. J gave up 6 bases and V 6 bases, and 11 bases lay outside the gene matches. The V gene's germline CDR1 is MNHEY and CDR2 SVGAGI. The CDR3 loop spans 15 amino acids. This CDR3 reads CASRPFTGAGQPQHF. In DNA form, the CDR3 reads TGTGCCAGCAGGCCCTTTACAGGGGCCGGTCAGCCCCAGCATTTT.

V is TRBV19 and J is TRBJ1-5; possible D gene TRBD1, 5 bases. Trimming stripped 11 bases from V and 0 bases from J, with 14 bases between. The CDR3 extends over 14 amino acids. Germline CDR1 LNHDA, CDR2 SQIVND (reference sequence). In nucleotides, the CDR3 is TGTGCCCACCTACCCAGGGATAGCAATCAGCCCCAGCATTTT. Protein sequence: CAHLPRDSNQPQHF.

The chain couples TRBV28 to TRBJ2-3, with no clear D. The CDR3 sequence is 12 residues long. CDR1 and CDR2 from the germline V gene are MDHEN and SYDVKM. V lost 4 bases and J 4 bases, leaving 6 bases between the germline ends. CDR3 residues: CASSSQADTQYF. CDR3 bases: TGTGCCAGCAGTTCGCAGGCAGATACGCAGTATTTT.

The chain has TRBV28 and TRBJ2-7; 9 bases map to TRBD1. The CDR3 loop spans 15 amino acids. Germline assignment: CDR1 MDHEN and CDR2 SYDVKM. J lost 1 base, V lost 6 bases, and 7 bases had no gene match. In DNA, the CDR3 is TGTGCCAGCAGAGACACGGGACAGGGTTCCTACGAGCAGTACTTC. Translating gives CASRDTGQGSYEQYF.

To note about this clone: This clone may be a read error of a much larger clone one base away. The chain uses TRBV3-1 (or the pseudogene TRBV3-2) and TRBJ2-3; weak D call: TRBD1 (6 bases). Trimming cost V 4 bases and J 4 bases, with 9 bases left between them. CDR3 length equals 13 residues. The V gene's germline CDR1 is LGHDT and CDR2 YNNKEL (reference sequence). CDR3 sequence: CASSLTGSDTQYF. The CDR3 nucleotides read TGTGCCAGCAGCCTTACAGGGTCAGATACGCAGTATTTT.

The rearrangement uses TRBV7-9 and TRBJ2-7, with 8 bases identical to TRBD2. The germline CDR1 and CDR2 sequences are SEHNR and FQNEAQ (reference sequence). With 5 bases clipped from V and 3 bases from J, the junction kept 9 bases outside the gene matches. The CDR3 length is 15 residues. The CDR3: CASSPPAGENYEQYF. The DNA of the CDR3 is TGTGCCAGCAGCCCACCAGCGGGAGAGAACTACGAGCAGTACTTC.

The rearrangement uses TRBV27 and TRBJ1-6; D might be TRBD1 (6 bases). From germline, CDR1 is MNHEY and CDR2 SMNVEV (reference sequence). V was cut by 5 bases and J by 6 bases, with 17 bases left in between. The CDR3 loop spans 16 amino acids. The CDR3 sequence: CASSANDRISNSPLHF. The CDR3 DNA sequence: TGTGCCAGCAGTGCAAACGACAGGATTTCTAATTCACCCCTCCACTTT.

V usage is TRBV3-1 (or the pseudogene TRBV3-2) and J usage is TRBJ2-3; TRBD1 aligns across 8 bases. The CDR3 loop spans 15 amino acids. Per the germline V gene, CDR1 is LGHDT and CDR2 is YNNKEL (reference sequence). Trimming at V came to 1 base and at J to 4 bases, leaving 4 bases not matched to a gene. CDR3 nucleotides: TGTGCCAGCAGCCAAGCCGCGGACAGGGCAGATACGCAGTATTTT. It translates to CASSQAADRADTQYF.

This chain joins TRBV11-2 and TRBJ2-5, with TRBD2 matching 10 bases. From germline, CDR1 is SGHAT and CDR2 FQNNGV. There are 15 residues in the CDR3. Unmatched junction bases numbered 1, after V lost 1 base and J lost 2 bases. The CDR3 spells CASSLGLAGQETQYF. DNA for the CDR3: TGTGCCAGCAGCTTAGGACTAGCGGGTCAAGAGACCCAGTACTTC.

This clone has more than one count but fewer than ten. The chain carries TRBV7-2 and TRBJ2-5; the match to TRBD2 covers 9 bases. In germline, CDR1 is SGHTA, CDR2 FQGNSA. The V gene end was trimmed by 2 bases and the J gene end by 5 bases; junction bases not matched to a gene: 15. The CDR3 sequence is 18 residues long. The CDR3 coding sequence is TGTGCCAGCAGCTTAAGGGGCGGTTATAGCGGGAGCATGGAGACCCAGTACTTC. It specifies CASSLRGGYSGSMETQYF. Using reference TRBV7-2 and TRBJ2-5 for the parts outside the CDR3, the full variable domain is GAGVSQSPSNKVTEKGKDVELRCDPISGHTALYWYRQSLGQGLEFLIYFQGNSAPDKSGLPSDRFSAERTGGSVSTLTIQRTQQEDSAVYLCASSLRGGYSGSMETQYFGPGTRLLVL.

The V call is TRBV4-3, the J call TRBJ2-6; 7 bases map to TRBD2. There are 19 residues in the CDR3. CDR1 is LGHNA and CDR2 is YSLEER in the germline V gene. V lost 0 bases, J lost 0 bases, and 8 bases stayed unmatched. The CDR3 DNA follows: TGCGCCAGCAGCCAAGAGCGCGGCGGGAGTTTCTCTGGGGCCAACGTCCTGACTTTC. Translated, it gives CASSQERGGSFSGANVLTF.

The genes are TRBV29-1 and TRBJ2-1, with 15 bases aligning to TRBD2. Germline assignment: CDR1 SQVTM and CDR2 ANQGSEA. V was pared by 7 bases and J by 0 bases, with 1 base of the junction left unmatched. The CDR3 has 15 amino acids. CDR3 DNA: TGCAGCGGGGGACTAGCGGGAGGCTCCTACAATGAGCAGTTCTTC. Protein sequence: CSGGLAGGSYNEQFF.

CDR3 residues: CASSPRDRISGANVLTF. In nucleotides, the CDR3 is TGTGCCAGCAGTCCCCGGGACAGGATCTCTGGGGCCAACGTCCTGACTTTC. V usage is TRBV27 and J usage is TRBJ2-6, with 8 bases fitting TRBD1. The CDR3 contains 17 residues. Germline-derived CDR1 and CDR2 are MNHEY and SMNVEV (reference sequence). Trimming removed 5 bases from V and 0 bases from J; junction bases left unmatched: 6.

DNA of the CDR3: TGCGCCAGCAGCTTCGCTGCAGGGGTTGAAAATTCACCCCTCCACTTT. Translating gives CASSFAAGVENSPLHF. The chain carries TRBV5-1 and TRBJ1-6; possible D gene TRBD1, 6 bases. Germline CDR1 is SGHRS and CDR2 is YFSETQ. The CDR3 length is 16 residues. The ends were cut back, 2 bases at V and 7 bases at J, with 16 bases in the middle. The whole variable domain, remainder taken from reference TRBV5-1 and TRBJ1-6, is KAGVTQTPRYLIKTRGQQVTLSCSPISGHRSVSWYQQTPGQGLQFLFEYFSETQRNKGNFPGRFSGRQFSNSRSEMNVSTLELGDSALYLCASSFAAGVENSPLHFGNGTRLTVT.

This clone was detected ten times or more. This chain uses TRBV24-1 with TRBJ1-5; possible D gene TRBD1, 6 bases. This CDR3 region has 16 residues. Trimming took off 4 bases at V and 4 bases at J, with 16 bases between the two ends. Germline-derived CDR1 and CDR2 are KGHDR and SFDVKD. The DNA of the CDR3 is TGTGCCACCAGTGACCCGAGGGGGGGCGATAATCAGCCCCAGCATTTT. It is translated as CATSDPRGGDNQPQHF.

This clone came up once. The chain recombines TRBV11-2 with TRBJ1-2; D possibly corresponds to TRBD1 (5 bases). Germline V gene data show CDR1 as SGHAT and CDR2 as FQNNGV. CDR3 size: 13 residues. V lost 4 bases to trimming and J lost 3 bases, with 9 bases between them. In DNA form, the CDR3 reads TGTGCCAGCAGCTCGCAGGGTCACTATGGCTACACCTTC. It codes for CASSSQGHYGYTF.

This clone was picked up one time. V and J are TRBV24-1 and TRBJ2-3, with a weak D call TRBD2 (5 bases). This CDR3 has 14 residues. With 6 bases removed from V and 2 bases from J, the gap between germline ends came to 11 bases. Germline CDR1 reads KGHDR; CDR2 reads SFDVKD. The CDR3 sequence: CATSYDGLTDTQYF. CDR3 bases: TGTGCCACCAGTTACGACGGACTCACAGATACGCAGTATTTT.

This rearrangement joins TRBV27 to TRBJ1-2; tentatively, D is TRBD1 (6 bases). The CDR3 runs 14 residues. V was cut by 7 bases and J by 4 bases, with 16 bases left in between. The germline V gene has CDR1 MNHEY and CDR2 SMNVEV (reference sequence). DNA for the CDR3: TGTGCCAGCAAATTCCCAGGGGACGGCTATGGCTACACCTTC. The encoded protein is CASKFPGDGYGYTF.

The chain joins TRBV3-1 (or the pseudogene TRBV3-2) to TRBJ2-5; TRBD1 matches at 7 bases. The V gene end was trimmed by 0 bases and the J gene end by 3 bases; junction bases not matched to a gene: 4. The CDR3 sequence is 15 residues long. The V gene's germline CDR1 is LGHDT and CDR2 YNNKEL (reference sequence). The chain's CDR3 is CASSQDPGTEETQYF. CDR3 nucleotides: TGTGCCAGCAGCCAAGATCCCGGGACAGAAGAGACCCAGTACTTC.

The CDR3 DNA reads as TGTGCCAGCTCCAAGTTACCGAGCTCCTACAATGAGCAGTTCTTC. This translates into CASSKLPSSYNEQFF. The rearrangement links TRBV27 to TRBJ2-1; no clear D gene. From germline, CDR1 is MNHEY and CDR2 SMNVEV (reference sequence). V was trimmed by 8 bases and J by 0 bases, leaving 14 bases between them. The CDR3 is 15 amino acids.